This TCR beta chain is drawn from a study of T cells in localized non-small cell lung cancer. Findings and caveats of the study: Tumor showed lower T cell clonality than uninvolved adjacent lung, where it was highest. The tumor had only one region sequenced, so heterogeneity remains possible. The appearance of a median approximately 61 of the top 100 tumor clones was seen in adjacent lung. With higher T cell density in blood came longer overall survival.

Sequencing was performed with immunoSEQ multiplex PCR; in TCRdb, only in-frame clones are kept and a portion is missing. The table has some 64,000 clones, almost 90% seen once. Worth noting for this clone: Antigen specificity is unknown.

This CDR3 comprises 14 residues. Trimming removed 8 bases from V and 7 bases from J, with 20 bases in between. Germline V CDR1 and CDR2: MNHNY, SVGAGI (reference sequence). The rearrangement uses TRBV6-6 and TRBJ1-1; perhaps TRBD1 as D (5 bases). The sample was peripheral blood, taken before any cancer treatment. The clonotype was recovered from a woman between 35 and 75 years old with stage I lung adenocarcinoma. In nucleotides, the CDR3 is TGTGCCAGCTTCAGTTCGGGGCAGCACGGTGAAGCTTTCTTT. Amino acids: CASFSSGQHGEAFF.